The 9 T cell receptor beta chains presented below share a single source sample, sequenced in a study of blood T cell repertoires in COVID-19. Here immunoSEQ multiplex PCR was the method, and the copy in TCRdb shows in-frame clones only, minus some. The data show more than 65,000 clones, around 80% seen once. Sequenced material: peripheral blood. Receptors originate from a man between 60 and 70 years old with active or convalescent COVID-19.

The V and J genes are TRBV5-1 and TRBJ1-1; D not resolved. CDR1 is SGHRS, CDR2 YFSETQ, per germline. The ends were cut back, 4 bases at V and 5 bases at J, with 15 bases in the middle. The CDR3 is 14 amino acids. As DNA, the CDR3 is TGCGCCAGCAGCCACGGCGTTGGAGGGACTGAAGCTTTCTTT. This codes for CASSHGVGGTEAFF.

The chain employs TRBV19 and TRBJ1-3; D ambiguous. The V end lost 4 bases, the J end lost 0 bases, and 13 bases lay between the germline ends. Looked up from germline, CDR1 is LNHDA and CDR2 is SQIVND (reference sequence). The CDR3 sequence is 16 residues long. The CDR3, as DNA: TGTGCCAGTAGTACGACATCCGCGAGCTCTGGAAACACCATATATTTT. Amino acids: CASSTTSASSGNTIYF.

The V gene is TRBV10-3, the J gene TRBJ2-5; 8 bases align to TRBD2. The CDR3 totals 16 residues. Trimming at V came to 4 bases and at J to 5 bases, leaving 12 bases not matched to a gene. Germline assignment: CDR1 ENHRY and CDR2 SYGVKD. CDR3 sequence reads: CAISGGVAGMRETQYF. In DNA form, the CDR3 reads TGTGCCATCAGTGGGGGGGTAGCGGGGATGAGGGAGACCCAGTACTTC.

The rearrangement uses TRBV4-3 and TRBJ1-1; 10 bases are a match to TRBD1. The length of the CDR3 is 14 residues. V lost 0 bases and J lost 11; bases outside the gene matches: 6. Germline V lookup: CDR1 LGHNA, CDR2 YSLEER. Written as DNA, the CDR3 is TGCGCCAGCAGCCAAGATATGGGGACAGGGGCGGCTTTCTTT. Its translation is CASSQDMGTGAAFF.

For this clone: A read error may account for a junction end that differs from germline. The CDR3 DNA reads TGTGCCAGCAGTCGGAACTACAAGCAGTACTTC. As protein: CASSRNYKQYF. This chain links TRBV12-3 or TRBV12-4 with TRBJ2-7; D gene uncertain. The CDR3 loop spans 11 amino acids.

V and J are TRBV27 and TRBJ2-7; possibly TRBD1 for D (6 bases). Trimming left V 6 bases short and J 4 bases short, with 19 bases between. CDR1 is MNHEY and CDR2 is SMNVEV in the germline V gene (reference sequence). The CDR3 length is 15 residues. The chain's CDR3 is CASRRTTGSSYEQYF. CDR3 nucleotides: TGTGCCAGCAGGCGAACCACAGGGAGCTCATACGAGCAGTACTTC.

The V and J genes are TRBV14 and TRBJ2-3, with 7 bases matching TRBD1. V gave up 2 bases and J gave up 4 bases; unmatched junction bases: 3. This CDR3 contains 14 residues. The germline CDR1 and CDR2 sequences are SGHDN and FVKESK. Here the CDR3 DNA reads TGTGCCAGCAGCCAAAACAGGGGCGCAGATACGCAGTATTTT. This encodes CASSQNRGADTQYF.

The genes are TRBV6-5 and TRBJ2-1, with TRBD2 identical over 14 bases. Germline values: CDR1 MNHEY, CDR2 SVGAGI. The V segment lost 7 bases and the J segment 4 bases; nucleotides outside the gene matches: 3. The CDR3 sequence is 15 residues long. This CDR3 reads CASTGLAGGYNEQFF. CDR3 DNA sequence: TGTGCCAGCACTGGACTAGCGGGGGGATACAATGAGCAGTTCTTC.

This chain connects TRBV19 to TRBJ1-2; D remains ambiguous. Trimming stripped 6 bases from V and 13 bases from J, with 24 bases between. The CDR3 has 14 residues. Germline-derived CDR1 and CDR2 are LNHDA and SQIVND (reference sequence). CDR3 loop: CASRGAGQVIAGTF. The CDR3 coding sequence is TGTGCCAGTAGGGGAGCCGGGCAGGTCATAGCTGGCACCTTC.